This is a list of T cell receptor beta chains from one sample in a study of early T cells in non-severe SARS-CoV-2 infection. TCRdb processed the 5' RACE reads anew with MiXCR; each CDR3 protein has one entry. The sample holds about 80,000 distinct CDR3 sequences, about 11% seen once. The sequenced sample consisted of whole blood. These receptors all stem from an adult who was a healthcare worker with PCR-confirmed SARS-CoV-2 infection or an uninfected control (not recorded which). CDR3s include the opening cysteine and the closing phenylalanine or tryptophan. D genes are given only for firm matches. Part of the rows lack a size; the others show once, few, many or a class for expanded clones.

d_call	clone_size	v_call	j_call	cdr3_nt	cdr3_aa
TRBD1	NA	TRBV10-3	TRBJ2-2	TGTGCCATCAGGCGTACGGGACAGCTGAACACCGGGGAGCTGTTTTTT	CAIRRTGQLNTGELFF
NA	NA	TRBV29-1	TRBJ2-7	TGCAGCGTTGTAGTTCCCGGCAGCCTCTACGAGCAGTACTTC	CSVVVPGSLYEQYF
NA	many	TRBV5-8	TRBJ2-5	TGTGCCAGCAGTCCAGGGACAAATCAAGAGACCCAGTACTTC	CASSPGTNQETQYF
NA	NA	TRBV7-2	TRBJ1-1	TGTGCCAGCAGCTTAGGATCCAGGACTGAAGCTTTCTTT	CASSLGSRTEAFF
TRBD2	few	TRBV2	TRBJ2-4	TGTGCCAGCACAGGAGCTAGCGGGGAAACCAAAAACATTCAGTACTTC	CASTGASGETKNIQYF
NA	many	TRBV13	TRBJ2-5	TGTGCCAGCAGCCCCCTAGAATACCAAGAGACCCAGTACTTC	CASSPLEYQETQYF
NA	many	TRBV6-6	TRBJ2-7	TGTGCCAGCAGTGCTGGACAGGGAGGGGTCCACGAGCAGTACTTC	CASSAGQGGVHEQYF
NA	few	TRBV7-2	TRBJ2-7	TGTGCCAGCAGCCACGATTCCTACGAGCAGTACTTC	CASSHDSYEQYF
TRBD2	NA	TRBV9	TRBJ2-1	TGTGCCAGCAGCGTAGAGGTAGCGGGGTGGAATGAGCAGTTCTTC	CASSVEVAGWNEQFF
NA	few	TRBV5-5	TRBJ2-3	TGTGCCAGCAGCTTGGGGGGTATAGCGCGGGCCTCAGATACGCAGTATTTT	CASSLGGIARASDTQYF
NA	many	TRBV6-2/TRBV6-3	TRBJ1-5	TGTGCCAGCAGTTACGTGGGGGGCGATCAGCCCCAGCATTTT	CASSYVGGDQPQHF
NA	many	TRBV19	TRBJ2-1	TGTGCCACAGGAGGGGATCGGCACAATGAGCAGTTCTTC	CATGGDRHNEQFF
NA	many	TRBV6-5	TRBJ2-7	TGTGCCAGCAGTTACGGTAGGGGCCCCTACGAGCAGTACTTC	CASSYGRGPYEQYF
NA	many	TRBV4-2	TRBJ1-5	TGTGCCAGCAGCCAAGATTTGGCACTTGAGGCCCAGCATTTT	CASSQDLALEAQHF
NA	few	TRBV20-1	TRBJ2-3	TGCAGTGCTTCGGGGACGCGCATAGATACGCAGTATTTT	CSASGTRIDTQYF
NA	few	TRBV10-3	TRBJ2-7	TGTGCCATCAGTGAGTTGGTAGCCGCAACCTACGAGCAGTACTTC	CAISELVAATYEQYF